Below, 11 T cell receptor beta chains from the same sample are listed, as sequenced in a study of cytomegalovirus exposure and HLA in healthy donors. The repertoire was sequenced with immunoSEQ multiplex PCR; TCRdb's copy has only in-frame clones and lacks some. In the table there are around 74,000 clones, about 85% of which are singletons. The specimen was PBMCs. These receptors came from a man in his thirties or forties in good health and CMV-seronegative.

The chain recombines TRBV12-5 with TRBJ2-2, with 8 bases that match TRBD2. V was pared by 0 bases and J by 0 bases, with 9 bases of the junction left unmatched. CDR1 is LGHNT and CDR2 is FRNRAP in the germline V gene. The CDR3 runs to 19 residues. The CDR3 bases are TGTGCTAGTGGTTTGGTAGGGATAGCGGGGAGTGCGAACACCGGGGAGCTGTTTTTT. Its translation is CASGLVGIAGSANTGELFF.

The CDR3 nucleotides are TGTGCCAGCAGTTCGACAGGGAAGGTCGGGGAGCTGTTTTTT. Translation gives CASSSTGKVGELFF. This chain uses TRBV6-5 with TRBJ2-2; the match to TRBD1 covers 7 bases. This CDR3 comprises 14 residues. V dropped 4 bases and J dropped 7; count of bases not matched to a gene: 6. The germline V gene has CDR1 MNHEY and CDR2 SVGAGI.

V gene TRBV7-2 combines with J gene TRBJ2-1; the D gene is possibly TRBD2 (5 bases). The V gene's germline CDR1 is SGHTA and CDR2 FQGNSA. V was clipped by 3 bases and J by 2 bases, with 14 bases between them. The CDR3 totals 16 residues. The CDR3 DNA follows: TGTGCCAGCAGCTTGATGTCCGGGGTAACCTACAATGAGCAGTTCTTC. Its translation: CASSLMSGVTYNEQFF.

J is TRBJ1-5 and V is TRBV2, with 10 nucleotides matching TRBD1. The CDR3 has 18 residues. Germline assignment: CDR1 SNHLY and CDR2 FYNNEI. V was clipped by 3 bases and J by 6 bases; unmatched bases: 14. The CDR3 protein is CASSEFGTGVLGSQPQHF. CDR3 DNA: TGTGCCAGCAGTGAGTTTGGGACAGGGGTTTTGGGCAGTCAGCCCCAGCATTTT.

The chain employs TRBV10-3 and TRBJ2-6, with D possibly matching TRBD2 (5 bases). Between the trimmed V and J ends, which lost 0 bases and 0 bases, there was a span of 12 bases. Germline loops: CDR1 ENHRY, CDR2 SYGVKD. There are 18 residues in the CDR3. The CDR3 region is CAISESWSGLSGANVLTF. CDR3 DNA sequence: TGTGCCATCAGTGAGTCATGGAGCGGACTCTCTGGGGCCAACGTCCTGACTTTC.

This clone was counted once. CDR3 coding DNA: TGTGCCATCAGCGGGGACAGGGGGAGCAATCAGCCCCAGCATTTT. It encodes CAISGDRGSNQPQHF. The chain uses TRBV10-3 and TRBJ1-5; 11 bases match TRBD1. Germline V gives CDR1 ENHRY, CDR2 SYGVKD. The CDR3 has 15 amino acids. V trimming: 6 bases; J trimming: 1 base; junction bases outside the gene matches: 2.

The J gene is TRBJ1-5, the V gene TRBV29-1; D unresolved. The V gene's germline CDR1 is SQVTM and CDR2 ANQGSEA. V shed 6 bases and J shed 1 base, with 13 bases lying between them. The CDR3 sequence is 14 residues long. The CDR3 DNA reads TGCAGCGTCGGCACAACGGGGAGCAATCAGCCCCAGCATTTT. Translated: CSVGTTGSNQPQHF.

The rearrangement joins TRBV7-8 to TRBJ1-1, with D uncertain. Germline V gene sequence: CDR1 SGHVS, CDR2 FQNEAQ. Deletions cut 0 bases from V and 2 bases from J, with 7 bases between. The CDR3 is 14 amino acids. CDR3: CASSLAAGNTEAFF. The DNA of the CDR3 is TGTGCCAGCAGCTTAGCGGCAGGAAACACTGAAGCTTTCTTT.

The chain uses TRBV30 and TRBJ2-7; weak D call: TRBD2 (5 bases). The CDR3 runs to 13 residues. Trimming pared 2 bases from V and 2 bases from J, leaving 10 bases between. Germline V gives CDR1 GTSNPN, CDR2 SVGIG (reference sequence). CDR3 in DNA: TGTGCCTGGAGTCAAAGCGGTCCCTACGAGCAGTACTTC. The encoded protein is CAWSQSGPYEQYF.

The chain combines TRBV29-1 with TRBJ2-5, with TRBD2 matching 9 bases. With 6 bases clipped from V and 5 bases from J, the junction kept 7 bases outside the gene matches. CDR1 and CDR2 from the germline V gene are SQVTM and ANQGSEA. The CDR3 contains 13 residues. The CDR3 DNA follows: TGCAGCGTAACCGGGACTAGCATCGAGACCCAGTACTTC. Translating gives CSVTGTSIETQYF.

The chain combines TRBV14 with TRBJ2-1; 8 nucleotides align to TRBD1. Unmatched junction bases numbered 6, after V lost 7 bases and J lost 7 bases. This CDR3 is built from 13 residues. Germline V gene data show CDR1 as SGHDN and CDR2 as FVKESK. CDR3 sequence: CASTRQGWNEQFF. The CDR3 DNA reads as TGTGCCAGCACTCGACAGGGGTGGAATGAGCAGTTCTTC.